Sequencing of this T cell receptor (beta chain) was carried out in a study of blood T cell repertoires in COVID-19. About the study: Samples taken during acute and convalescent COVID-19 were collected in the United States, Italy and Spain. Sample material is recorded as cDNA or gDNA derived from T cells, B-cell-depleted T cells, or PBMCs.

In the authors' workflow: Estimation of nucleated cell counts relied on the amplification of reference gene primers. Data came from immunoSEQ multiplex PCR; TCRdb stores just in-frame clones and leaves some out. That table furnishes V, J and clone size, whereas the DNA furnished D and trimming. The sample records a few hundred thousand clones, about 85% being singletons. The CDR3 covers 15 residues. Germline V gene lookup returns CDR1 MNHNY and CDR2 SVGAGI (reference sequence). V dropped 3 bases and J dropped 0 bases, with 9 bases sitting between them. Sequenced: peripheral blood. The sequence derives from a young woman with acute or convalescent COVID-19. The J gene is TRBJ2-1, the V gene TRBV6-6, with D possibly matching TRBD2 (6 bases). CDR3 amino acids: CASSYFGGSYNEQFF. The DNA of the CDR3 is TGTGCCAGCAGTTATTTCGGGGGCTCCTACAATGAGCAGTTCTTC.